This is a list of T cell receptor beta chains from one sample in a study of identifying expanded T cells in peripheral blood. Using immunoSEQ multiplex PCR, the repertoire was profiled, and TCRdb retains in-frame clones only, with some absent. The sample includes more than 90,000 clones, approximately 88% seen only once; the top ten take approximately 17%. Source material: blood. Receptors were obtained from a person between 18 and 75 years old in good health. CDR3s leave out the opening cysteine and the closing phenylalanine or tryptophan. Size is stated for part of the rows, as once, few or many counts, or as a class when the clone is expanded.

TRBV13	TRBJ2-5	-	ASSPPGQRQETQY
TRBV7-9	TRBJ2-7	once	ASSKTGTDYEQY
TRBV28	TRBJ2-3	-	ASRSGGGADTQY
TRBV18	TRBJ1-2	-	ASSPQHIGTGGADGYT
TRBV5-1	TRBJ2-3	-	ASSLTSSGVRIGGGDTQY
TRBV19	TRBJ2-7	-	ASSIRGADYEQY
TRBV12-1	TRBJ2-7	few	ASTTQSVVLYRALGCYYEQY
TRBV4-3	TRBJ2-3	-	ASSRANTDTQY
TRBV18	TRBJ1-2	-	ASSPPARRAEANYGYT
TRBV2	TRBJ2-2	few	ASMRGTNTGELF
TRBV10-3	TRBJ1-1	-	AISESAGTEAF
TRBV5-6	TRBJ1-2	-	ASSLGDSYGYT
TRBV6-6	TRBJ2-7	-	ASSNRGYEQY
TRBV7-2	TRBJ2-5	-	ASSPAIAGGRETQY
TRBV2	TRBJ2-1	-	ASSGGTGAYNEQF
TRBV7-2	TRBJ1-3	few	ASSQSQGRSGNTIY
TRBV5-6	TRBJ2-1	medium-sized	ASSSLAGHPSYNEQF
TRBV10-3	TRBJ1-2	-	ASRQGRIDYGYT
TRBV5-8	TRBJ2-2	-	ASSRAGGPGIGELF
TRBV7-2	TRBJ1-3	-	ASSLAGVPSSGNTIY
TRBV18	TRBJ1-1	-	ASSLRQGNEGDTEAF
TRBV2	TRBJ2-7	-	ASLDRDGSYEQY
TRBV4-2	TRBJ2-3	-	ASSLLAGGITDTQY
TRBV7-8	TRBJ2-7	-	ASSRSGQGYYEQY
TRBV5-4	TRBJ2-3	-	ASSSGTGADTQY
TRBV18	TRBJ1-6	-	ASSPPNSPLH
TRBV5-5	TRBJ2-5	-	ASGRVIETQY
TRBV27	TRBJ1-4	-	ASSFRGGPQSELF
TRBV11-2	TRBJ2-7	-	ASSLDRGEQY
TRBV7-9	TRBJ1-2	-	ASSLALSGYT
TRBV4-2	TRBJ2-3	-	ASSQEGGTSGGAGPNTQY
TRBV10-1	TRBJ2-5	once	ASSPGQGRKETQY
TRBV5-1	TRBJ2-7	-	ASVRDRDSYEQY
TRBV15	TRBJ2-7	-	ATSRDRQFFEQY
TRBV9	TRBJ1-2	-	ASSVDGQINLAYNYGYT
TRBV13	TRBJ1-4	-	ASNGGRGNEKLF